This entry is about one T cell receptor beta chain. This clonotype has more than one count but fewer than ten. Its antigen specificity is not known. It has no much larger one-base neighbor in the sample; base qualities were not kept. Amplification of TCR beta CDR3 regions was carried out from RNA transcripts. The TCR CDR3 was subjected to a first round of RT-PCR using the HTBI primer set and the Qiagen OneStep RT-PCR kit. Libraries were constructed in a second round of multiplex PCR, after which size selection and purification were performed. Libraries were sequenced paired-end with 100 bp reads on an Illumina HiSeq2000. In the paper's pipeline: SOAPnuke was used to process the raw data, throwing out any read that contained adapters or uncalled bases, had a mean Phred below 15, or lacked an exact constant-primer or identifier match. COPE v1.2.5 was used to merge high-quality paired reads, and clonotypes were defined as unique nucleotide sequences. MiTCR v1.1 was used to align the clonotypes against IMGT TRBV, TRBD and TRBJ reference segments. The analysis included only V-J combinations with a frequency above 0.0001, which together covered over 98% of the repertoires. The TCS score was defined as the ratio of F50 (clonal expansion) to E x V (chaos), calculated using BLOSUM62-based TCRdist between CDR3 peptides within each V-J. Welch's t-statistics and random forest reduced 514 V-J features to 10 to 15, which were used in a naive Bayes classifier (R e1071). TCRdb reran the public reads through fastp at Q25 and MiXCR, keeping productive beta chains. Rows are unified per CDR3 protein, each entry keeping the most common DNA and genes. None of the V and J calls come from the authors' own analysis; TCRdb made them. This sample holds 270,000 or so distinct CDR3 sequences; 25% to 30% were observed only once. Around 30% of the sample belongs to the ten largest clones.

The data originate from a study of T cells in Graves' hyperthyroidism and ophthalmopathy (dated by TCRdb to between 2019 and 2020). General notes on the study: Peripheral blood samples were taken at the time of initial diagnosis, prior to any treatment. After sampling, hyperthyroidism patients received methimazole starting at 30 mg daily, and ophthalmopathy patients received high-dose intravenous methylprednisolone. The 75 to 100 discovery patients were divided at random into training and test sets in a 7:3 ratio. The paper describes TCR Vbeta CDR3 sequencing of 130 to 150 peripheral blood samples, made up of 40 to 45 ophthalmopathy patients, 70 to 75 hyperthyroidism patients and some 17 progressor patients. In roughly six Graves' hyperthyroidism patients, the study also compared T-cell repertoires from thyroid tissue with T-cell repertoires from blood. To identify TCR V-J signatures that set the groups apart, the researchers used a discovery cohort of 100 patients, made up of about 44 with Graves' ophthalmopathy and some 58 with stable Graves' hyperthyroidism. Prospective prediction of ophthalmopathy was tested in an independent validation cohort consisting of 18 to 20 hyperthyroidism patients and some 17 patients who later progressed to ophthalmopathy.

Hyperthyroidism patients were newly diagnosed, with disease duration under 2 months, and aged 18 to 65 years. Any patient with an uncontrolled infection, another autoimmune disease, pregnancy or lactation was excluded. Diagnoses were established on the basis of clinical symptoms, serum thyroxine and TRAb, thyroid ultrasound, and orbital computed tomography. Blood from progressor patients was collected at the time of first diagnosis with hyperthyroidism, before any ophthalmopathy symptoms had appeared. PBMCs were separated from 7.5 to 10 ml of fresh peripheral blood using Ficoll-Paque density gradient centrifugation. Progressor patients were initially diagnosed with Graves' hyperthyroidism and developed ophthalmopathy during follow-up. Total RNA was extracted with Trizol reagent, and quality was checked on an Agilent 2100 Bioanalyzer. Per the germline V gene, MDHEN is the CDR1 and SYDVKM is the CDR2. The CDR3 numbers 15 residues from cysteine through phenylalanine. Kept here is only the CDR3 DNA, which spans 45 bases and is read in frame from base 1. V lost 5 bases and J lost 3 bases, and the count of bases not matched to a germline gene is 9.

Summary of the overall study and its limitations: In validation, progression to ophthalmopathy was predicted by the model with nearly 71% sensitivity and nearly 75% specificity, a median of 6.5 months before onset. Sample size was not statistically predetermined, and investigators were not blinded to group allocation. A 13 V-J signature model separated ophthalmopathy from stable hyperthyroidism, with nearly 90% sensitivity and 81% to 83% specificity in cross-validation and 80%/75% in testing. Most expanded thyroid clonotypes (frequency above 0.001) were also detected in blood, suggesting blood repertoires may reflect thyroid immune responses.

The clonotype comes from a man aged 35-49 years with Graves' hyperthyroidism that later progressed to Graves' ophthalmopathy. The sample taken for sequencing was blood. Recombination connected TRBV28 to TRBJ1-1; 7 middle bases align to TRBD1. The CDR3 loop reads CASSPLYRGHTEAFF. In nucleotide form, the sequence is TGTGCCAGCAGTCCCCTCTACAGGGGCCACACTGAAGCTTTCTTT.